A single sample gave rise to the 30 T cell receptor beta chains below, sequenced in a study of cytomegalovirus exposure and HLA in healthy donors. The PCR had 60 Vbeta and 13 Jbeta primers. Assay: immunoSEQ multiplex PCR; the TCRdb copy retains only in-frame clones and omits some. There are 140,000 to 150,000 clones in the sample; about 80% occur only once, and 9% to 10% lies in the top ten. The source material was PBMCs. The receptors here all came from a woman aged 55-75 years in good health and CMV-seropositive.

The chain couples TRBV7-9 to TRBJ2-7, with D possibly being TRBD2 (6 bases). Trimming stripped 0 bases from V and 2 bases from J, with 8 bases between. The CDR3 length is 14 residues. Looked up from germline, CDR1 is SEHNR and CDR2 is FQNEAQ (reference sequence). DNA for the CDR3: TGTGCCAGCAGCTTAGCGGAGGGAACCTACGAGCAGTACTTC. This encodes CASSLAEGTYEQYF.

V gene TRBV7-6 combines with J gene TRBJ2-3; 7 bases line up with TRBD1. Germline CDR1 is SGHVS and CDR2 is FNYEAQ. Trimming at V came to 5 bases and at J to 2 bases, leaving 13 bases not matched to a gene. The length of the CDR3 is 17 residues. CDR3 sequence: CASSLTPQTGTTDTQYF. DNA of the CDR3: TGTGCCAGCAGCCTCACCCCCCAGACAGGGACCACAGATACGCAGTATTTT. The full variable domain, its missing parts supplied by reference TRBV7-6 and TRBJ2-3, is GAGVSQSPRYKVTKRGQDVALRCDPISGHVSLYWYRQALGQGPEFLTYFNYEAQQDKSGLPNDRFSAERPEGSISTLTIQRTEQRDSAMYRCASSLTPQTGTTDTQYFGPGTRLTVL.

The chain joins TRBV29-1 to TRBJ2-5; 7 bases agree with TRBD2. The V segment lost 4 bases and the J segment 4 bases; nucleotides outside the gene matches: 9. The CDR3 extends over 14 amino acids. CDR1 and CDR2 from the germline V gene are SQVTM and ANQGSEA. The CDR3 loop is CSVGLAGRGETQYF. CDR3 DNA: TGCAGCGTTGGACTAGCAGGGAGGGGAGAGACCCAGTACTTC.

The chain has TRBV7-2 and TRBJ1-1; D uncertain. The V gene lost 3 bases and the J gene lost 0 bases, with 5 bases spanning the gap. The CDR3 sequence is 13 residues long. Germline CDR1 SGHTA, CDR2 FQGNSA. The CDR3 loop is CASSFLMNTEAFF. For the CDR3, the DNA is TGTGCCAGCAGCTTCCTAATGAACACTGAAGCTTTCTTT.

The CDR3 nucleotides are TGCAGCGTTGAATTACGGGGGGTCGGGAATGAGCAGTTCTTC. It encodes CSVELRGVGNEQFF. The V gene is TRBV29-1, the J gene TRBJ2-1, with 7 bases that match TRBD2. From germline, CDR1 is SQVTM and CDR2 ANQGSEA. The CDR3 sequence is 14 residues long. V shed 2 bases and J 7 bases; nucleotides not matched to a gene: 8.

The chain recombines TRBV10-3 with TRBJ2-5; D is ambiguous. Germline V gene data show CDR1 as ENHRY and CDR2 as SYGVKD. Trimming stripped 4 bases from V and 4 bases from J, with 13 bases between. This CDR3 is 14 amino acids long. The CDR3 DNA reads as TGTGCCATCAGTGCCCCGGAACAGCTAGAGACCCAGTACTTC. As protein: CAISAPEQLETQYF.

This clone was counted only a few times. V gene TRBV11-3 combines with J gene TRBJ1-3, with D possibly matching TRBD1 (5 bases). With 2 bases removed from V and 0 bases from J, the gap between germline ends came to 17 bases. The germline V gene encodes CDR1 SGHNT and CDR2 YENEEA. This CDR3 region has 18 residues. This chain's CDR3 is CASSLRGPDSHSGNTIYF. CDR3 in DNA: TGTGCCAGCAGCTTAAGGGGCCCCGACAGCCACTCTGGAAACACCATATATTTT.

The chain joins TRBV27 to TRBJ1-2; TRBD1 aligns across 10 bases. V gave up 0 bases and J gave up 4 bases; unmatched junction bases: 11. The length of the CDR3 is 18 residues. CDR1 is MNHEY and CDR2 is SMNVEV in the germline V gene (reference sequence). CDR3 loop: CASSLSRFGQGEIYGYTF. As DNA, the CDR3 is TGTGCCAGCAGTTTATCGCGATTCGGACAGGGGGAAATCTATGGCTACACCTTC.

The genes are TRBV28 and TRBJ1-2; D is perhaps TRBD1 (5 bases). The V gene's germline CDR1 is MDHEN and CDR2 SYDVKM. V lost 5 bases to trimming and J lost 4 bases, with 11 bases between them. The CDR3 totals 13 residues. The CDR3 protein is CASSTPGFYGYTF. The CDR3, as DNA: TGTGCCAGCAGTACCCCAGGGTTCTATGGCTACACCTTC.

The rearrangement uses TRBV6-1 and TRBJ2-5; D possibly corresponds to TRBD1 (5 bases). The CDR3 has 14 amino acids. Germline-derived CDR1 and CDR2 are MNHNS and SASEGT. With 3 bases removed from V and 5 bases from J, the gap between germline ends came to 13 bases. CDR3 nucleotides: TGTGCCAGCAGTGACGACAGTAAGGGGGAGACCCAGTACTTC. Translation: CASSDDSKGETQYF.

The chain uses TRBV5-6 and TRBJ2-2, with TRBD2 identical over 7 bases. In germline, CDR1 is SGHDT, CDR2 YYEEEE. The CDR3 totals 14 residues. Trimming removed 1 base from V and 7 bases from J; junction bases left unmatched: 4. In DNA, the CDR3 is TGTGCCAGCAGCTTGAGACTAGCTGTCGGGGAGCTGTTTTTT. Translating it yields CASSLRLAVGELFF.

The V gene is TRBV9, the J gene TRBJ2-2; a possible D gene is TRBD2 (5 bases). The CDR3 runs to 15 residues. V dropped 1 base and J dropped 6 bases, with 13 bases sitting between them. Germline CDR1 SGDLS, CDR2 YYNGEE. CDR3 protein: CASSVKGASPGELFF. CDR3 nucleotide sequence: TGTGCCAGCAGCGTAAAGGGAGCTTCACCCGGGGAGCTGTTTTTT.

This rearrangement joins TRBV29-1 to TRBJ2-3; weak D call: TRBD2 (6 bases). The germline V gene encodes CDR1 SQVTM and CDR2 ANQGSEA. This CDR3 has 13 amino acids. V was cut by 7 bases and J by 4 bases, with 15 bases left in between. CDR3 protein: CSGDGGSPDTQYF. CDR3 nucleotides: TGCAGCGGGGATGGGGGGAGTCCAGATACGCAGTATTTT.

V and J are TRBV28 and TRBJ1-3; D possibly corresponds to TRBD1 (5 bases). In germline, CDR1 is MDHEN, CDR2 SYDVKM. The CDR3 covers 16 residues. Trimming removed 5 bases at V and 0 bases at J, with 14 bases between. CDR3 loop: CASSIWGRDSGNTIYF. Written as DNA, the CDR3 is TGTGCCAGCAGTATCTGGGGCAGGGACTCTGGAAACACCATATATTTT.

The chain uses TRBV7-8 and TRBJ2-7, with 11 bases aligning to TRBD2. CDR1 and CDR2 (germline): SGHVS, FQNEAQ. The V segment lost 0 bases and the J segment 2 bases; nucleotides outside the gene matches: 3. The CDR3 covers 16 residues. Written as DNA, the CDR3 is TGTGCCAGCAGCTTAGCTGGGACTAGCGGCACCTACGAGCAGTACTTC. This encodes CASSLAGTSGTYEQYF.

The J gene is TRBJ2-3, the V gene TRBV5-4; 7 bases are shared with TRBD2. The CDR3 has 15 residues. Germline V gene lookup returns CDR1 SGHNT and CDR2 YYREEE (reference sequence). V lost 0 bases to trimming and J lost 1 base; unmatched junction nucleotides: 2. The CDR3 DNA reads TGTGCCAGCAGCTTGGGGGGAGGGCGCACAGATACGCAGTATTTT. Translating it yields CASSLGGGRTDTQYF.

The chain uses TRBV2 and TRBJ1-5; unclear D gene. This CDR3 spans 14 amino acids. Trimming cost V 8 bases and J 0 bases, with 11 bases left between them. Germline assignment: CDR1 SNHLY and CDR2 FYNNEI. Here the CDR3 DNA reads TGTGCCAGCCAGGCACAGTATAGCAATCAGCCCCAGCATTTT. Amino acids: CASQAQYSNQPQHF.

J is TRBJ1-5 and V is TRBV27, with D possibly matching TRBD1 (5 bases). The CDR3 loop spans 13 amino acids. Germline lookup yields CDR1 MNHEY and CDR2 SMNVEV (reference sequence). V lost 3 bases, J lost 6 bases, and 9 bases lay in between. The CDR3 DNA follows: TGTGCCAGCAGTTTTAGGGGAGGTCAGCCCCAGCATTTT. This codes for CASSFRGGQPQHF.

V usage is TRBV6-9 and J usage is TRBJ2-7, with 8 bases identical to TRBD1. The germline V gene has CDR1 MNHGY and CDR2 SVAAGI. The junction had 17 bases not matched to a gene; V was cut back by 6 bases and J by 1 base. The CDR3 consists of 18 residues. Here the CDR3 DNA reads TGTGCCAGCAGCCCAGCCGACAGGGGCGGACTATCTTCCTACGAGCAGTACTTC. This codes for CASSPADRGGLSSYEQYF.

This chain joins TRBV9 and TRBJ1-5; D uncertain. The CDR3 consists of 15 residues. The V gene's germline CDR1 is SGDLS and CDR2 YYNGEE. The V gene lost 3 bases and the J gene lost 0 bases, with 10 bases spanning the gap. The CDR3 sequence is CASSAGRSSNQPQHF. In DNA form, the CDR3 reads TGTGCCAGCAGCGCCGGGAGGAGTAGCAATCAGCCCCAGCATTTT.

The V and J genes are TRBV7-9 and TRBJ2-3; 8 bases match TRBD1. Germline V lookup: CDR1 SEHNR, CDR2 FQNEAQ (reference sequence). CDR3 size: 15 residues. V shed 3 bases, J shed 7 bases, and the junction held 9 bases outside the gene matches. The CDR3 here is CASSFPQTGAHTQYF. The CDR3, as DNA: TGTGCCAGCAGCTTTCCTCAGACAGGGGCGCATACGCAGTATTTT.

The V and J genes are TRBV28 and TRBJ2-4; 9 positions agree with TRBD2. The V gene end was trimmed by 7 bases and the J gene end by 0 bases; junction bases not matched to a gene: 25. In germline, CDR1 is MDHEN, CDR2 SYDVKM. The CDR3 covers 22 residues. In nucleotides, the CDR3 is TGTGCCAGCACTAACGACAGGACATTAGCGGGGGACCGAGGGGAAGCCAAAAACATTCAGTACTTC. This translates into CASTNDRTLAGDRGEAKNIQYF.

The chain is built from TRBV4-1 and TRBJ2-5, with D unclear. Germline V gene sequence: CDR1 MGHRA, CDR2 YSYEKL. The CDR3 has 14 amino acids. The V gene lost 0 bases and the J gene lost 1 base, with 6 bases spanning the gap. The CDR3 reads CASSQDRGQETQYF. The DNA for the CDR3 is TGCGCCAGCAGCCAAGACCGAGGCCAAGAGACCCAGTACTTC.

Note on this clone: A junction end diverges from the germline sequence, so it may reflect a read error. The V call is TRBV7-7, the J call TRBJ2-6, with a weak D call TRBD1 (6 bases). The CDR3 extends over 17 amino acids. Germline-derived CDR1 and CDR2 are SSHAT and FNYEAQ (reference sequence). For the CDR3, the DNA is TGTGCTAGCAGCTCGACACAGGGTCCCTCTGGGGCCAACGTCCTGACTTTC. Translated, it gives CASSSTQGPSGANVLTF. The full variable domain, in which reference TRBV7-7 and TRBJ2-6 provide the parts outside the CDR3, is GAGVSQSPRYKVTKRGQDVTLRCDPISSHATLYWYQQALGQGPEFLTYFNYEAQPDKSGLPSDRFSAERPEGSISTLTIQRTEQRDSAMYRCASSSTQGPSGANVLTFGAGSRLTVL.

The gene calls are TRBV19 and TRBJ2-7; D perhaps matches TRBD2 (6 bases). The ends were cut back, 6 bases at V and 0 bases at J, with 15 bases in the middle. The CDR3 has 15 amino acids. The V gene's germline CDR1 is LNHDA and CDR2 SQIVND (reference sequence). CDR3: CASSRLASSSYEQYF. The CDR3 nucleotides read TGTGCCAGTAGCCGTCTAGCGAGCAGCTCCTACGAGCAGTACTTC. The whole variable domain, filled in from reference TRBV19 and TRBJ2-7, reads DGGITQSPKYLFRKEGQNVTLSCEQNLNHDAMYWYRQDPGQGLRLIYYSQIVNDFQKGDIAEGYSVSREKKESFPLTVTSAQKNPTAFYLCASSRLASSSYEQYFGPGTRLTVT.

The chain uses TRBV28 and TRBJ1-2, with D possibly matching TRBD1 (5 bases). Germline CDR1 MDHEN, CDR2 SYDVKM. This CDR3 contains 14 residues. The V gene lost 5 bases and the J gene lost 2 bases, with 12 bases spanning the gap. The CDR3 protein is CASSRSGGNYGYTF. The CDR3 DNA reads as TGTGCCAGCAGTCGATCTGGGGGGAACTATGGCTACACCTTC.

This clone occurred once. The V and J genes are TRBV14 and TRBJ1-2; 7 bases are shared with TRBD1. The CDR3 contains 14 residues. The junction had 7 bases not matched to a gene; V was cut back by 1 base and J by 8 bases. Germline V gives CDR1 SGHDN, CDR2 FVKESK. The CDR3 reads CASSQAQGWDGYTF. The CDR3 coding sequence is TGTGCCAGCAGCCAAGCACAGGGGTGGGACGGCTACACCTTC.

This clone was observed once. Other DNA sequences from this sample encode an identical CDR3 as well. The chain recombines TRBV7-2 with TRBJ2-7, with D possibly TRBD1 on 6 matching bases. V was trimmed by 5 bases and J by 3 bases, leaving 8 bases between them. Germline CDR1 and CDR2: SGHTA and FQGNSA. The CDR3 consists of 12 residues. In nucleotides, the CDR3 is TGTGCCAGCAGCGCACAGGGCTACGAGCAGTACTTC. It encodes CASSAQGYEQYF. Complete variable domain (other parts from reference TRBV7-2 and TRBJ2-7): GAGVSQSPSNKVTEKGKDVELRCDPISGHTALYWYRQSLGQGLEFLIYFQGNSAPDKSGLPSDRFSAERTGGSVSTLTIQRTQQEDSAVYLCASSAQGYEQYFGPGTRLTVT.

This clone was observed a single time. The chain couples TRBV6-4 to TRBJ1-2, with 10 bases identical to TRBD1. This CDR3 is 13 amino acids long. The V and J ends lost 5 bases and 5 bases, in that order; junction bases with no gene match: 2. The germline V gene has CDR1 MRHNA and CDR2 SNTAGT. CDR3 DNA: TGTGCCAGCAGTAGGGACAGGGGTTATGGCTACACCTTC. Encoded protein: CASSRDRGYGYTF.

In this sample, this clone turned up a few times. V and J are TRBV9 and TRBJ2-3; TRBD2 matches at 7 bases. CDR3 length equals 18 residues. The V gene end was trimmed by 0 bases and the J gene end by 0 bases; junction bases not matched to a gene: 10. CDR1 is SGDLS, CDR2 YYNGEE, per germline. The chain's CDR3 is CASSVGGAGVASTDTQYF. The CDR3 DNA follows: TGTGCCAGCAGCGTAGGAGGGGCGGGGGTTGCTAGCACAGATACGCAGTATTTT.